This T cell receptor (beta chain) was found in a study of T cells in Graves' hyperthyroidism and ophthalmopathy. From germline, CDR1 is SGHVS and CDR2 FNYEAQ. This CDR3 is built from 16 residues. Whole-study findings and limits: Ophthalmopathy cases were set apart from stable hyperthyroidism by a 13 V-J model.

Patients counted as stable if ophthalmopathy did not develop within 18 months. RNA transcripts provided the source from which TCR beta CDR3 regions were amplified. TCR CDR3 regions were first amplified by RT-PCR with HTBI primers. Via MiXCR, TCRdb re-called the multiplex PCR reads, giving one row per CDR3 protein. Of 300,000 to 400,000 distinct CDR3 sequences in the sample, around a sixth were seen once. As to this clonotype: What it recognizes is unknown. Germline is not matched at one junction end, which may reflect a read error.

Input material: blood. The chain uses TRBV7-6 and TRBJ2-1; D call uncertain. The origin of this receptor is a woman in her forties or fifties with Graves' hyperthyroidism. CDR3 protein: CANSSPRFGSYNEQFF. The CDR3 nucleotides are TGTGCCAACAGCTCCCCAAGATTCGGCTCCTACAATGAGCAGTTCTTC.